This is a list of T cell receptor beta chains from one sample in a study of cytomegalovirus exposure and HLA in healthy donors. Profiled with immunoSEQ multiplex PCR; TCRdb holds only in-frame clones, not every one. This sample has hundreds of thousands of clones; more than 80% occur once, and the top ten carry around 0.8%. The sequenced material came from PBMCs. The origin of the receptors is a young woman in good health and CMV-seronegative. Both conserved end residues are part of each CDR3. A D gene is named only where the DNA matches it firmly. Size is stated for part of the rows, as once, few or many counts, or as a class when the clone is expanded.

CDR3aa: CTSSQKGGQYF
CDR3nt: TGCACCAGCAGCCAAAAGGGAGGGCAGTACTTC
j_gene: TRBJ2-7
d_gene: NA
v_gene: TRBV1
abundance: NA

CDR3aa: CASSLSPAGEPYEQYF
CDR3nt: TGTGCCAGCAGCTTATCCCCAGCCGGGGAACCATACGAGCAGTACTTC
j_gene: TRBJ2-7
d_gene: NA
v_gene: TRBV7-6
abundance: NA

CDR3aa: CATRGIGVDRDNRGYTF
CDR3nt: TGTGCCACCAGGGGTATTGGAGTGGACAGGGATAATCGGGGCTACACCTTC
j_gene: TRBJ1-2
d_gene: TRBD1
v_gene: TRBV15
abundance: NA

CDR3aa: CASRDSSGSEAFF
CDR3nt: TGTGCCAGCAGGGACAGCTCGGGGAGTGAAGCTTTCTTT
j_gene: TRBJ1-1
d_gene: NA
v_gene: TRBV2
abundance: NA

CDR3aa: CAWSDHRGYEQYF
CDR3nt: TGTGCCTGGAGTGACCACAGGGGCTACGAGCAGTACTTC
j_gene: TRBJ2-7
d_gene: TRBD1
v_gene: TRBV30
abundance: NA

CDR3aa: CASSLLQGNTEAFF
CDR3nt: TGCGCCAGCAGCTTACTACAGGGGAACACTGAAGCTTTCTTT
j_gene: TRBJ1-1
d_gene: NA
v_gene: TRBV5-1
abundance: NA

CDR3aa: CASSDSRDGELFF
CDR3nt: TGTGCCAGCAGTGACAGCCGGGACGGGGAGCTGTTTTTT
j_gene: TRBJ2-2
d_gene: NA
v_gene: TRBV2
abundance: few

CDR3aa: CASSWGQGVTYEQYF
CDR3nt: TGCGCCAGCAGCTGGGGGCAGGGGGTCACCTACGAGCAGTACTTC
j_gene: TRBJ2-7
d_gene: TRBD1
v_gene: TRBV5-1
abundance: NA

CDR3aa: CASSSAGGQGRQPQHF
CDR3nt: TGTGCCAGTAGTAGCGCCGGGGGACAGGGGAGGCAGCCCCAGCATTTT
j_gene: TRBJ1-5
d_gene: TRBD1
v_gene: TRBV19
abundance: few

CDR3aa: CASSDAGTSGSSISYNEQFF
CDR3nt: TGTGCCAGCAGTGATGCCGGGACTAGCGGGTCCTCGATCTCCTACAATGAGCAGTTCTTC
j_gene: TRBJ2-1
d_gene: TRBD2
v_gene: TRBV2
abundance: NA

CDR3aa: CASSFTPGSSGANVLTF
CDR3nt: TGTGCCAGCAGCTTTACTCCAGGGTCTTCTGGGGCCAACGTCCTGACTTTC
j_gene: TRBJ2-6
d_gene: NA
v_gene: TRBV5-6
abundance: NA

CDR3aa: CASSLGRVRGRGNTEAFF
CDR3nt: TGCGCCAGCAGCTTGGGGCGAGTTAGGGGAAGAGGGAACACTGAAGCTTTCTTT
j_gene: TRBJ1-1
d_gene: NA
v_gene: TRBV5-1
abundance: NA

CDR3aa: CASSLMGQGDEQYF
CDR3nt: TGTGCCAGCAGCTTGATGGGCCAGGGGGACGAGCAGTACTTC
j_gene: TRBJ2-7
d_gene: TRBD1
v_gene: TRBV5-8
abundance: NA

CDR3aa: CASSGTTGGGTYEQYF
CDR3nt: TGTGCCAGCAGCGGTACGACAGGGGGCGGGACCTACGAGCAGTACTTC
j_gene: TRBJ2-7
d_gene: TRBD1
v_gene: TRBV7-8
abundance: few